The 23 T cell receptor beta chains reported below all come from one sample, sequenced in a study of blood T cell repertoires in COVID-19. Only in-frame clones appear in the TCRdb table, and some are missing; sequencing was by immunoSEQ multiplex PCR. The sample contains more than 95,000 clones, over 75% of which appear only once. Sample: peripheral blood. Receptors were obtained from a human donor with active COVID-19. The donor label of this sample is uncertain.

The rearrangement uses TRBV4-3 and TRBJ1-5, with D tentatively TRBD1 (5 bases). The CDR3 has 16 residues. The V end was cut by 4 bases, the J end by 6 bases, with 19 bases between. Germline assignment: CDR1 LGHNA and CDR2 YSLEER. The CDR3 here is CASSPSGTAGSQPQHF. CDR3 sequence (DNA): TGCGCCAGCAGCCCAAGCGGGACTGCTGGGAGTCAGCCCCAGCATTTT.

The chain has TRBV28 and TRBJ1-1; no reliable D call. This CDR3 spans 14 amino acids. Germline values: CDR1 MDHEN, CDR2 SYDVKM. V was shortened by 3 bases and J by 1 base, with 9 bases between the two germline ends. In DNA form, the CDR3 reads TGTGCCAGCAGTTTGAGACACCAGAACACTGAAGCTTTCTTT. Amino acid sequence: CASSLRHQNTEAFF.

The chain uses TRBV4-1 and TRBJ1-1; 9 bases align to TRBD1. The CDR3 length is 17 residues. The junction had 11 bases not matched to a gene; V was cut back by 4 bases and J by 2 bases. The germline CDR1 and CDR2 sequences are MGHRA and YSYEKL. For the CDR3, the DNA is TGCGCCAGCAGCCGTACAGGGGGCGACGCGCCTAACACTGAAGCTTTCTTT. Translated: CASSRTGGDAPNTEAFF.

The V call is TRBV5-4, the J call TRBJ1-2, with a weak D call TRBD1 (5 bases). Trimming removed 0 bases at V and 8 bases at J, with 14 bases between. Germline loops: CDR1 SGHNT, CDR2 YYREEE (reference sequence). The CDR3 totals 14 residues. CDR3 region: CASSLGAFAGGYTF. The DNA for the CDR3 is TGTGCCAGCAGCTTGGGGGCATTCGCAGGGGGCTACACCTTC.

The V gene is TRBV9, the J gene TRBJ2-2; 8 nucleotides align to TRBD1. The CDR3 runs to 15 residues. Germline V gene sequence: CDR1 SGDLS, CDR2 YYNGEE. Trimming at V came to 4 bases and at J to 1 base, leaving 3 bases not matched to a gene. The CDR3 DNA reads as TGTGCCAGCAGCACCGGACAGGGGAACACCGGGGAGCTGTTTTTT. Protein sequence: CASSTGQGNTGELFF.

This chain joins TRBV20-1 and TRBJ1-2; 8 bases are a match to TRBD1. The germline V gene has CDR1 DFQATT and CDR2 SNEGSKA (reference sequence). J lost 6 bases, V lost 3 bases, and 9 bases had no gene match. CDR3 size: 14 residues. CDR3 nucleotide sequence: TGCAGTGCTAGTCTCCAGGGGGCCCTTGATGGCTACACCTTC. This codes for CSASLQGALDGYTF.

This clone was counted a single time. The rearrangement links TRBV6-2 or TRBV6-3 to TRBJ2-1; D gene unclear. The CDR3 consists of 12 residues. Germline-derived CDR1 and CDR2 are MNHEY and SVGEGT. V was shortened by 2 bases and J by 4 bases, with 3 bases between the two germline ends. The CDR3 DNA follows: TGTGCCAGCAGTTACACTTACAATGAGCAGTTCTTC. Its translation is CASSYTYNEQFF.

This chain uses TRBV11-3 with TRBJ2-3; TRBD1 matches at 9 bases. Losses at the gene ends were 5 bases for V and 9 bases for J; bases not matched to a gene: 9. Germline CDR1 is SGHNT and CDR2 is YENEEA. This CDR3 has 14 residues. The chain's CDR3 is CASSPGTGIETQYF. CDR3 nucleotide sequence: TGTGCCAGCAGCCCCGGGACAGGGATCGAAACGCAGTATTTT.

This chain uses TRBV2 with TRBJ2-6; 9 bases fit TRBD1. This CDR3 contains 16 residues. The V gene's germline CDR1 is SNHLY and CDR2 FYNNEI. V lost 9 bases, J lost 2 bases, and 8 bases stayed unmatched. CDR3 amino acids: CASGGQGSPGANVLTF. In DNA form, the CDR3 reads TGTGCCAGTGGGGGACAGGGCTCCCCTGGGGCCAACGTCCTGACTTTC.

The chain employs TRBV7-9 and TRBJ2-3; D is possibly TRBD2 (5 bases). The length of the CDR3 is 15 residues. V lost 4 bases, J lost 0 bases, and 11 bases lay in between. CDR1 is SEHNR and CDR2 is FQNEAQ in the germline V gene (reference sequence). CDR3 region: CASSSRLPSTDTQYF. CDR3 DNA sequence: TGTGCCAGCAGCTCACGACTACCCAGCACAGATACGCAGTATTTT.

In DNA, the CDR3 is TGTGCCAGCAGCTTAGAGGTCCAGGGGTTTGCCTATGGCTACACCTTC. It codes for CASSLEVQGFAYGYTF. The gene calls are TRBV7-6 and TRBJ1-2, with a tentative D call TRBD1 (6 bases). The CDR3 runs to 16 residues. Trimming left V 1 base short and J 4 bases short, with 16 bases between. From germline, CDR1 is SGHVS and CDR2 FNYEAQ. Based on the CDR3 plus reference TRBV7-6 and TRBJ1-2, the full variable domain is GAGVSQSPRYKVTKRGQDVALRCDPISGHVSLYWYRQALGQGPEFLTYFNYEAQQDKSGLPNDRFSAERPEGSISTLTIQRTEQRDSAMYRCASSLEVQGFAYGYTFGSGTRLTVV.

This clone was counted a few times. The chain recombines TRBV20-1 with TRBJ2-7, with 8 bases lining up with TRBD1. CDR3 size: 13 residues. The J segment lost 2 bases and the V segment lost 3 bases, leaving 3 bases of the junction unmatched. Germline-derived CDR1 and CDR2 are DFQATT and SNEGSKA (reference sequence). CDR3 DNA sequence: TGCAGTGCTAGTGGCAGGGGGCCCTACGAGCAGTACTTC. It encodes CSASGRGPYEQYF.

Worth noting for this clone: The junction departs from the called germline gene at one end, perhaps through a read error. The chain is built from TRBV7-7 and TRBJ2-7; a weak D match, TRBD2 (5 bases). There are 13 residues in the CDR3. Per the germline V gene, CDR1 is SSHAT and CDR2 is FNYEAQ (reference sequence). The CDR3 bases are TGTGCTAGCAGCTTACAACCTAGCATGGAGCAGTACTTC. Its translation is CASSLQPSMEQYF. The whole variable domain, remainder taken from reference TRBV7-7 and TRBJ2-7, is GAGVSQSPRYKVTKRGQDVTLRCDPISSHATLYWYQQALGQGPEFLTYFNYEAQPDKSGLPSDRFSAERPEGSISTLTIQRTEQRDSAMYRCASSLQPSMEQYFGPGTRLTVT.

The chain has TRBV5-1 and TRBJ1-4; tentatively, D is TRBD1 (6 bases). The V end lost 4 bases, the J end lost 7 bases, and 20 bases lay between the germline ends. The CDR3 is 16 residues long. Per the germline V gene, CDR1 is SGHRS and CDR2 is YFSETQ. In nucleotides, the CDR3 is TGCGCCAGCAGCCGAAATGTACAGGGAGGGGGTGAAAAACTGTTTTTT. It codes for CASSRNVQGGGEKLFF. Filled out from reference TRBV5-1 and TRBJ1-4, the complete variable domain reads KAGVTQTPRYLIKTRGQQVTLSCSPISGHRSVSWYQQTPGQGLQFLFEYFSETQRNKGNFPGRFSGRQFSNSRSEMNVSTLELGDSALYLCASSRNVQGGGEKLFFGSGTQLSVL.

The genes are TRBV25-1 and TRBJ1-1, with a tentative D call TRBD1 (5 bases). This CDR3 contains 14 residues. From germline, CDR1 is MGHDK and CDR2 SYGVNS. V shed 10 bases and J shed 3 bases, with 18 bases lying between them. The CDR3 DNA reads TGTGCCACTATACAGGTGGGCTTGTACACTGAAGCTTTCTTT. Its protein product is CATIQVGLYTEAFF.

The V gene is TRBV11-2, the J gene TRBJ1-1; tentatively, D is TRBD1 (5 bases). The CDR3 extends over 12 amino acids. Per germline, CDR1 SGHAT and CDR2 FQNNGV. V was cut by 7 bases and J by 5 bases, with 11 bases left in between. For the CDR3, the DNA is TGTGCCAGCACTGGCAGGGATACTGAAGCTTTCTTT. This codes for CASTGRDTEAFF.

The rearrangement links TRBV7-9 to TRBJ2-3; 13 bases map to TRBD2. CDR1 is SEHNR, CDR2 FQNEAQ, per germline (reference sequence). The trim removed 6 bases at V and 5 bases at J, leaving 11 bases unmatched. CDR3 length: 17 residues. The CDR3 loop is CASRPITSGGAGDTQYF. The CDR3 bases are TGTGCCAGCAGGCCAATAACTAGCGGGGGGGCCGGAGATACGCAGTATTTT.

This chain links TRBV10-3 with TRBJ1-1; 9 nucleotides match TRBD1. The CDR3 extends over 19 amino acids. Trimming at V came to 5 bases and at J to 2 bases, leaving 18 bases not matched to a gene. Germline CDR1 reads ENHRY; CDR2 reads SYGVKD. The CDR3 sequence: CAISPNTGGDVWGNTEAFF. In DNA form, the CDR3 reads TGTGCCATCAGTCCTAACACAGGGGGCGACGTTTGGGGCAACACTGAAGCTTTCTTT.

This clone was seen more than once but under ten times. V gene TRBV12-5 combines with J gene TRBJ1-5, with D possibly being TRBD1 (6 bases). CDR3 length: 12 residues. Per germline, CDR1 LGHNT and CDR2 FRNRAP. This CDR3 reads CVPRQGNQPQHF. The CDR3 DNA reads as TGTGTTCCCCGACAGGGCAATCAGCCCCAGCATTTT.

This clone was detected only a few times. The chain recombines TRBV4-3 with TRBJ2-5, with D tentatively TRBD2 (5 bases). The V and J ends lost 0 bases and 5 bases respectively, with 7 bases between them. Germline-derived CDR1 and CDR2 are LGHNA and YSLEER. The CDR3 length is 13 residues. The CDR3 loop reads CASSQDGGETQYF. In DNA form, the CDR3 reads TGCGCCAGCAGCCAAGATGGCGGGGAGACCCAGTACTTC.

The chain joins TRBV30 to TRBJ2-5; 10 positions agree with TRBD2. Germline assignment: CDR1 GTSNPN and CDR2 SVGIG (reference sequence). The CDR3 is 14 amino acids. The ends lost 2 bases at V and 4 bases at J; junction bases unmatched: 4. CDR3 sequence (DNA): TGTGCCTGGAGTAGCGGGGGGGCCGGAGAGACCCAGTACTTC. As protein: CAWSSGGAGETQYF.

The chain couples TRBV15 to TRBJ2-5, with 13 bases that match TRBD2. Germline V gene lookup returns CDR1 LNHNV and CDR2 YYDKDF (reference sequence). The CDR3 length is 15 residues. With V trimmed by 11 bases and J by 4 bases, 10 bases remained unmatched. The chain's CDR3 is CAAGGLAGRGETQYF. The CDR3 DNA follows: TGTGCCGCCGGGGGACTAGCGGGGCGAGGAGAGACCCAGTACTTC.

The chain has TRBV11-2 and TRBJ2-5; TRBD1 is a possible D gene (6 bases). In germline, CDR1 is SGHAT, CDR2 FQNNGV. The germline V and J ends were trimmed by 1 base and 5 bases, with 14 bases remaining between them. This CDR3 is built from 15 residues. The CDR3 reads CASSLGGQGIETQYF. The CDR3 DNA follows: TGTGCCAGCAGCTTAGGAGGGCAGGGGATCGAGACCCAGTACTTC.